These 24 T cell receptor beta chains were sequenced from one sample in a study of shared clonotypes between healthy human individuals. Sequencing used immunoSEQ multiplex PCR; TCRdb keeps in-frame clones, though not all of them. The profile shows around 1.6 million clones, around 98% of them singletons. Sequenced material: naive CD4+ T cells sorted from blood. Stated subset: CD45RA+ positively selected. The receptors shown here come from a man aged 25 to 40 in good health.

This chain connects TRBV6-5 to TRBJ1-6, with a weak D call TRBD1 (5 bases). Germline CDR1 is MNHEY and CDR2 is SVGAGI. The V end was cut by 8 bases, the J end by 4 bases, with 12 bases between. The CDR3 length is 14 residues. The CDR3 reads CASGSGPYNSPLHF. The CDR3 DNA follows: TGTGCCAGCGGATCGGGACCATATAATTCACCCCTCCACTTT.

The chain combines TRBV7-6 with TRBJ2-1, with 9 bases that match TRBD2. CDR3 length: 16 residues. J lost 7 bases, V lost 2 bases, and 9 bases had no gene match. The germline V gene has CDR1 SGHVS and CDR2 FNYEAQ. The CDR3: CASSLQRAGGWNEQFF. As DNA, the CDR3 is TGTGCCAGCAGCTTACAACGAGCGGGAGGTTGGAATGAGCAGTTCTTC.

V usage is TRBV15 and J usage is TRBJ2-7; 8 nucleotides agree with TRBD2. CDR1 LNHNV and CDR2 YYDKDF come from the germline V gene (reference sequence). This CDR3 region has 18 residues. Trimming removed 2 bases from V and 5 bases from J; junction bases left unmatched: 17. CDR3 sequence: CATSRRPRKSSGNDEQYF. The CDR3 DNA reads as TGTGCCACCAGCAGACGTCCCCGAAAAAGTAGCGGGAACGACGAGCAGTACTTC. The whole variable domain, filled in from reference TRBV15 and TRBJ2-7, reads DAMVIQNPRYQVTQFGKPVTLSCSQTLNHNVMYWYQQKSSQAPKLLFHYYDKDFNNEADTPDNFQSRRPNTSFCFLDIRSPGLGDTAMYLCATSRRPRKSSGNDEQYFGPGTRLTVT.

The V and J genes are TRBV7-9 and TRBJ2-1, with a tentative D call TRBD1 (5 bases). This CDR3 contains 14 residues. Trimming took off 3 bases at V and 3 bases at J, with 9 bases between the two ends. CDR1 SEHNR and CDR2 FQNEAQ come from the germline V gene (reference sequence). The CDR3 nucleotides are TGTGCCAGCAGCTTTCGACAGAGCTACAATGAGCAGTTCTTC. It encodes CASSFRQSYNEQFF.

The chain recombines TRBV18 with TRBJ2-3; 11 bases map to TRBD2. The V gene end was trimmed by 6 bases and the J gene end by 2 bases; junction bases not matched to a gene: 7. This CDR3 spans 16 amino acids. Germline-derived CDR1 and CDR2 are KGHSH and LQKENI. The CDR3 bases are TGTGCCAGCTCGTCGGGGACTAGCGGATACACAGATACGCAGTATTTT. Its protein is CASSSGTSGYTDTQYF.

About this clone itself: The same CDR3 can be traced to other DNA sequences in this sample. The rearrangement uses TRBV18 and TRBJ2-5; D gene ambiguous. Per germline, CDR1 KGHSH and CDR2 LQKENI. Trimming shortened V by 1 base and J by 5 bases, and 8 bases separated the two germline ends. CDR3 size: 13 residues. CDR3 region: CASSPLAGETQYF. The CDR3 DNA sequence: TGTGCCAGCTCACCACTAGCTGGGGAGACCCAGTACTTC.

The chain combines TRBV5-1 with TRBJ2-5; 12 nucleotides agree with TRBD2. Germline loops: CDR1 SGHRS, CDR2 YFSETQ. The CDR3 has 15 residues. Germline trimming cut 7 bases from V and 4 bases from J; bases unmatched to any gene: 8. CDR3: CASELAGGGRETQYF. The CDR3 region has the DNA TGCGCCAGCGAACTAGCGGGAGGAGGTCGAGAGACCCAGTACTTC.

J is TRBJ2-7 and V is TRBV7-9; D is ambiguous. Trimming cost V 5 bases and J 3 bases, with 5 bases left between them. Germline V gene sequence: CDR1 SEHNR, CDR2 FQNEAQ (reference sequence). This CDR3 is built from 11 residues. CDR3 residues: CASSRIYEQYF. The CDR3 region has the DNA TGTGCCAGCAGCCGGATCTACGAGCAGTACTTC.

The J gene is TRBJ2-2, the V gene TRBV28; D uncertain. Germline V gives CDR1 MDHEN, CDR2 SYDVKM. This CDR3 has 15 residues. V was clipped by 3 bases and J by 4 bases, with 12 bases between them. The CDR3 here is CASSLVRTVTGELFF. The CDR3 DNA sequence: TGTGCCAGCAGTTTGGTTAGAACGGTCACCGGGGAGCTGTTTTTT.

The chain carries TRBV30 and TRBJ2-3; unclear D gene. Germline V CDR1 and CDR2: GTSNPN, SVGIG (reference sequence). The germline V and J ends were trimmed by 3 bases and 0 bases, with 7 bases remaining between them. The CDR3 length is 13 residues. DNA for the CDR3: TGTGCCTGGAGGGGATCTAGCACAGATACGCAGTATTTT. As protein: CAWRGSSTDTQYF.

This clone was picked up one time. V usage is TRBV5-1 and J usage is TRBJ1-2; D gene uncertain. The CDR3 is 14 amino acids. V lost 0 bases, J lost 4 bases, and 10 bases lay in between. Germline V gives CDR1 SGHRS, CDR2 YFSETQ. This chain's CDR3 is CASSLEARIYGYTF. The CDR3 region has the DNA TGCGCCAGCAGCTTGGAGGCAAGGATCTATGGCTACACCTTC.

This clone appeared a single time. The J gene is TRBJ2-5, the V gene TRBV7-2; 8 nucleotides line up with TRBD2. The CDR3 length is 16 residues. Per germline, CDR1 SGHTA and CDR2 FQGNSA. V dropped 1 base and J dropped 4; count of bases not matched to a gene: 8. The CDR3 spells CASSLEGLGIRETQYF. CDR3 DNA: TGTGCCAGCAGCTTAGAGGGACTAGGGATTCGAGAGACCCAGTACTTC.

The rearrangement links TRBV28 to TRBJ1-1; D perhaps matches TRBD1 (6 bases). The CDR3 extends over 16 amino acids. Between the trimmed V and J ends, which lost 6 bases and 5 bases, there was a span of 22 bases. Germline V gives CDR1 MDHEN, CDR2 SYDVKM. The CDR3 nucleotides read TGTGCCAGCAGATCTTCGCCGGGACATGGGGTAACTGAAGCTTTCTTT. It yields the protein CASRSSPGHGVTEAFF.

The chain carries TRBV18 and TRBJ2-1; D perhaps matches TRBD2 (5 bases). The ends were cut back, 2 bases at V and 15 bases at J, with 11 bases in the middle. The CDR3 runs 11 residues. Germline V CDR1 and CDR2: KGHSH, LQKENI. In nucleotides, the CDR3 is TGTGCCAGCTCACCAGGACTTGAGTGGTTCTTC. Translating gives CASSPGLEWFF.

CDR3 loop: CASSSLGLGLFNEQFF. CDR3 DNA: TGTGCCAGCAGCTCCTTAGGACTAGGACTATTTAATGAGCAGTTCTTC. This rearrangement joins TRBV5-4 to TRBJ2-1, with 7 bases identical to TRBD2. CDR3 length: 16 amino acids. Looked up from germline, CDR1 is SGHNT and CDR2 is YYREEE (reference sequence). V lost 3 bases and J lost 7; bases outside the gene matches: 13. The full variable domain, with the rest looked up from reference TRBV5-4 and TRBJ2-1, is ETGVTQSPTHLIKTRGQQVTLRCSSQSGHNTVSWYQQALGQGPQFIFQYYREEENGRGNFPPRFSGLQFPNYSSELNVNALELDDSALYLCASSSLGLGLFNEQFFGPGTRLTVL.

The V and J genes are TRBV5-4 and TRBJ2-5; 8 nucleotides align to TRBD1. The J call may be incorrect, as the DNA end agrees better with TRBJ2-7. The V gene's germline CDR1 is SGHNT and CDR2 YYREEE (reference sequence). The CDR3 contains 12 residues. The DNA of the CDR3 is TGTGCCAGCGGGACAGGTTCCAACGAGCAGTACTTC. It codes for CASGTGSNEQYF.

The chain employs TRBV5-5 and TRBJ2-7; D ambiguous. Looked up from germline, CDR1 is SGHKS and CDR2 is YYEKEE (reference sequence). The CDR3 runs 13 residues. The V and J ends lost 6 bases and 10 bases respectively, with 20 bases between them. The CDR3: CASTPRGTAYQYF. CDR3 DNA sequence: TGTGCCAGCACCCCTCGCGGCACGGCGTATCAGTACTTC. The variable domain in full, completed from reference TRBV5-5 and TRBJ2-7, reads DAGVTQSPTHLIKTRGQQVTLRCSPISGHKSVSWYQQVLGQGPQFIFQYYEKEERGRGNFPDRFSARQFPNYSSELNVNALLLGDSALYLCASTPRGTAYQYFGPGTRLTVT.

This rearrangement joins TRBV9 to TRBJ2-7; D gene unclear. The CDR3 runs 12 residues. The ends were cut back, 6 bases at V and 6 bases at J, with 13 bases in the middle. Germline V gives CDR1 SGDLS, CDR2 YYNGEE. CDR3 sequence (DNA): TGTGCCAGCACCAGTGGGCAAGGCGAGCAGTACTTC. Protein sequence: CASTSGQGEQYF.

This chain connects TRBV19 to TRBJ1-4, with 9 bases that match TRBD1. With 3 bases clipped from V and 5 bases from J, the junction kept 7 bases outside the gene matches. The CDR3 has 16 amino acids. CDR1 is LNHDA and CDR2 is SQIVND in the germline V gene (reference sequence). CDR3 residues: CASSMGTGTGNEKLFF. In DNA form, the CDR3 reads TGTGCCAGTAGTATGGGAACCGGGACAGGGAATGAAAAACTGTTTTTT.

This chain uses TRBV29-1 with TRBJ1-2; D call uncertain. The CDR3 is 14 residues long. Germline V gene lookup returns CDR1 SQVTM and CDR2 ANQGSEA. The germline V and J ends were trimmed by 4 bases and 7 bases, with 19 bases remaining between them. CDR3 sequence: CSVGYNEPSGGYTF. The CDR3 region has the DNA TGCAGCGTTGGCTACAACGAGCCTTCGGGTGGCTACACCTTC. The complete variable domain, with remaining parts taken from reference TRBV29-1 and TRBJ1-2, reads SAVISQKPSRDICQRGTSLTIQCQVDSQVTMMFWYRQQPGQSLTLIATANQGSEATYESGFVIDKFPISRPNLTFSTLTVSNMSPEDSSIYLCSVGYNEPSGGYTFGSGTRLTVV.

The chain couples TRBV5-1 to TRBJ1-4; the D is unclear. The CDR3 spans 16 residues. V lost 0 bases, J lost 0 bases, and 9 bases lay in between. Per the germline V gene, CDR1 is SGHRS and CDR2 is YFSETQ. CDR3 sequence (DNA): TGCGCCAGCAGCTTGGCCTCTGGGGCAACTAATGAAAAACTGTTTTTT. It is translated as CASSLASGATNEKLFF.

The CDR3 loop is CASSQDWIQAGLSAEQFF. CDR3 in DNA: TGTGCCAGCAGCCAAGATTGGATTCAGGCAGGATTATCTGCTGAGCAGTTCTTC. The chain has TRBV14 and TRBJ2-1; D ambiguous. In germline, CDR1 is SGHDN, CDR2 FVKESK. The CDR3 length is 18 residues. V was trimmed by 0 bases and J by 9 bases, leaving 24 bases between them.

This clone has just one count. The CDR3 DNA follows: TGTGCCAGTACCACAGCTCCGGGGGCTAACAATCAGCCCCAGCATTTT. It specifies CASTTAPGANNQPQHF. V gene TRBV19 combines with J gene TRBJ1-5; D is perhaps TRBD1 (6 bases). The CDR3 is 16 residues long. Germline CDR1 and CDR2: LNHDA and SQIVND (reference sequence). Deletions cut 7 bases from V and 3 bases from J, with 19 bases between.

The V call is TRBV9, the J call TRBJ2-7; TRBD1 matches 9 bases. CDR3 length: 13 amino acids. V lost 7 bases, J lost 2 bases, and 4 bases stayed unmatched. The V gene's germline CDR1 is SGDLS and CDR2 YYNGEE. CDR3 nucleotide sequence: TGTGCCAGCGGGACAGGGTCCGCCTACGAGCAGTACTTC. Protein: CASGTGSAYEQYF. Full variable domain (missing parts from reference TRBV9 and TRBJ2-7): DSGVTQTPKHLITATGQRVTLRCSPRSGDLSVYWYQQSLDQGLQFLIQYYNGEERAKGNILERFSAQQFPDLHSELNLSSLELGDSALYFCASGTGSAYEQYFGPGTRLTVT.